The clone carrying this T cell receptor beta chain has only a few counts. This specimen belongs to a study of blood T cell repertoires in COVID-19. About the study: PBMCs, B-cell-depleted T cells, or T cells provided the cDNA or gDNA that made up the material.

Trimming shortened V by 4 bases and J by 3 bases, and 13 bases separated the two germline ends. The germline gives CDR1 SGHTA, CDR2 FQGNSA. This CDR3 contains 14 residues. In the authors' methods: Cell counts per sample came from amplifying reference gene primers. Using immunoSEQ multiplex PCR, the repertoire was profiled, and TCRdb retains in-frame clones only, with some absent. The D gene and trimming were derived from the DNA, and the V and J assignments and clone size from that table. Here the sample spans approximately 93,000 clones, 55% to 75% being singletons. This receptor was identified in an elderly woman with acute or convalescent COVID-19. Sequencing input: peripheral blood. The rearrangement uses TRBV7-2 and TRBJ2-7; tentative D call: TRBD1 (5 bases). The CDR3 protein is CASSSPGHFYEQYF. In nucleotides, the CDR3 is TGTGCCAGCAGCTCCCCCGGACACTTCTACGAGCAGTACTTC.